This entry concerns a single T cell receptor (beta chain). Germline V gene lookup returns CDR1 SEHNR and CDR2 FQNEAQ (reference sequence). CDR3 length: 14 residues. Trimming shortened V by 3 bases and J by 3 bases, and 11 bases separated the two germline ends. In the original analysis: Reference gene primer amplification yielded estimated nucleated cell counts. Some clones are missing from TCRdb's copy, which holds only in-frame ones; the method was immunoSEQ multiplex PCR. D and trimming come from the DNA, and the V and J calls and clone size come from that table. The table has 120,000 to 150,000 clones, more than 75% seen once. The sample belongs to a study of blood T cell repertoires in COVID-19.

The rearrangement uses TRBV7-9 and TRBJ1-1; D gene ambiguous. This clonotype was obtained from a human donor in a cohort sampled during active COVID-19. Material: peripheral blood. The CDR3 spells CASSFGVRDTEAFF. The CDR3 DNA follows: TGTGCCAGCAGCTTTGGGGTGAGGGACACTGAAGCTTTCTTT. Full variable domain (remainder filled in from reference TRBV7-9 and TRBJ1-1): DTGVSQNPRHKITKRGQNVTFRCDPISEHNRLYWYRQTLGQGPEFLTYFQNEAQLEKSRLLSDRFSAERPKGSFSTLEIQRTEQGDSAMYLCASSFGVRDTEAFFGQGTRLTVV.